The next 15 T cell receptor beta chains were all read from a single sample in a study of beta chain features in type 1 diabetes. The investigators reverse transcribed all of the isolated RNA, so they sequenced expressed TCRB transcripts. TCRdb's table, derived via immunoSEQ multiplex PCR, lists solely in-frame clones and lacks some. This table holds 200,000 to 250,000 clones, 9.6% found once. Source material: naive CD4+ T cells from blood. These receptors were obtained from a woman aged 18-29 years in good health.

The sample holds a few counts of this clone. The CDR3, as DNA: TGTGCCAGCAGCTTAGGCGTGAGAAATGAAAAACTGTTTTTT. Translating it yields CASSLGVRNEKLFF. This chain connects TRBV7-9 to TRBJ1-4; D is undetermined. The V end lost 1 base, the J end lost 5 bases, and 8 bases lay between the germline ends. This CDR3 comprises 14 residues. Germline V gene lookup returns CDR1 SEHNR and CDR2 FQNEAQ (reference sequence).

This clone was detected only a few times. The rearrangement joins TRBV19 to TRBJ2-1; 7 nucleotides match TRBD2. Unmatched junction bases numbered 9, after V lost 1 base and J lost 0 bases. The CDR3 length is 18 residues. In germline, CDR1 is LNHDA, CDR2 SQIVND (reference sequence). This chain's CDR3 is CASSIGRLAASSYNEQFF. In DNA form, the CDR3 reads TGTGCCAGTAGTATAGGGCGGCTAGCGGCCAGCTCCTACAATGAGCAGTTCTTC.

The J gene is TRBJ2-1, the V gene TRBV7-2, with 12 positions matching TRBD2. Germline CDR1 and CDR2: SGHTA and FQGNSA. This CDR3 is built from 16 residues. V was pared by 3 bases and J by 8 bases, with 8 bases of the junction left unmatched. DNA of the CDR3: TGTGCCAGCAGCTTGACTAGCGGGAGTAGTTTTTATGAGCAGTTCTTC. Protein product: CASSLTSGSSFYEQFF.

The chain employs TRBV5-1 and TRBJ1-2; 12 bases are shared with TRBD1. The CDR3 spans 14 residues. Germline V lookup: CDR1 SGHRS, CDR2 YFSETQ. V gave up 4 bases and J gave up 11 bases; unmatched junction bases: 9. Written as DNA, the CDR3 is TGCGCCAGCAGCCCCGGGACAGGGGGCCTGCGGTACACCTTC. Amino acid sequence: CASSPGTGGLRYTF.

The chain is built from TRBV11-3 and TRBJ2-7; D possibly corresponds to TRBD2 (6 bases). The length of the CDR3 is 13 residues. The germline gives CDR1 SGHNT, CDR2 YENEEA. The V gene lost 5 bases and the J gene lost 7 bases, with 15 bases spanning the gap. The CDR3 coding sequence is TGTGCCAGCAGCGTCAGCGGGTCCGGGGAGCAGTACTTC. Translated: CASSVSGSGEQYF.

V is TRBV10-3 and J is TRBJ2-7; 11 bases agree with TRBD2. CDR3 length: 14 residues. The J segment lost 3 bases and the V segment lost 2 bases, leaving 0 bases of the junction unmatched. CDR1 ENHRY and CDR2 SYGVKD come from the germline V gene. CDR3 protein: CAISEGTSGYEQYF. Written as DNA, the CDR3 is TGTGCCATCAGTGAGGGGACTAGCGGCTACGAGCAGTACTTC.

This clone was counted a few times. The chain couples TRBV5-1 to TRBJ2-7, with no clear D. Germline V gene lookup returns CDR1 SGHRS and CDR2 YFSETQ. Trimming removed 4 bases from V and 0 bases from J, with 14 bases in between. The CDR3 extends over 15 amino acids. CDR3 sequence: CASSQARGSSYEQYF. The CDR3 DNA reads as TGCGCCAGCAGCCAGGCTCGTGGTAGCTCCTACGAGCAGTACTTC.

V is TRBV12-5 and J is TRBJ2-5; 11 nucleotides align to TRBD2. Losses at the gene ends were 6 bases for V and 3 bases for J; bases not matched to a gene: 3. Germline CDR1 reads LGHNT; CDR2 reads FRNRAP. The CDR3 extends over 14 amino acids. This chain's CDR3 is CASGPGLAEETQYF. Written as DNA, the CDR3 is TGTGCTAGTGGACCGGGACTAGCGGAAGAGACCCAGTACTTC.

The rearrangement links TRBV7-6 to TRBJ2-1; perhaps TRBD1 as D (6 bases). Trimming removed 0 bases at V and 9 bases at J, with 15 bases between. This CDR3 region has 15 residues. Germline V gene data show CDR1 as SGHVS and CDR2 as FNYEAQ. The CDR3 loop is CASSLAGRQGPEQFF. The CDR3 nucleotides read TGTGCCAGCAGCTTAGCTGGCCGCCAGGGGCCTGAGCAGTTCTTC. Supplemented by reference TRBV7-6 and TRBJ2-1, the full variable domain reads GAGVSQSPRYKVTKRGQDVALRCDPISGHVSLYWYRQALGQGPEFLTYFNYEAQQDKSGLPNDRFSAERPEGSISTLTIQRTEQRDSAMYRCASSLAGRQGPEQFFGPGTRLTVL.

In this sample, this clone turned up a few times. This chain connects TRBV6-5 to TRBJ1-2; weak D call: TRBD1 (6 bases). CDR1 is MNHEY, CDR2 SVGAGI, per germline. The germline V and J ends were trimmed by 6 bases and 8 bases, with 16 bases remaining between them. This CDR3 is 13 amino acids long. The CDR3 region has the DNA TGTGCCAGCAGGTATCCAGGGGCTTACGGCTACACCTTC. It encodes CASRYPGAYGYTF.

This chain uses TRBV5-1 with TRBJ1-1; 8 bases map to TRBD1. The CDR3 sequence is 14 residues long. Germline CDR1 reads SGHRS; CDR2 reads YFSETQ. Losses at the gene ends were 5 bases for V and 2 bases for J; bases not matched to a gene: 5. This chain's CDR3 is CASRDRGRNTEAFF. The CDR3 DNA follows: TGCGCCAGCAGAGACAGGGGTCGAAACACTGAAGCTTTCTTT.

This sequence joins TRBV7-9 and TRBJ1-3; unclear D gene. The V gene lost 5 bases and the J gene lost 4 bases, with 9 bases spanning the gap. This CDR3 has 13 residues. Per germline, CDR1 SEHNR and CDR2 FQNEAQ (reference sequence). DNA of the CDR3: TGTGCCAGCAGCCGTCTGCTAGGAAACACCATATATTTT. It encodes CASSRLLGNTIYF.

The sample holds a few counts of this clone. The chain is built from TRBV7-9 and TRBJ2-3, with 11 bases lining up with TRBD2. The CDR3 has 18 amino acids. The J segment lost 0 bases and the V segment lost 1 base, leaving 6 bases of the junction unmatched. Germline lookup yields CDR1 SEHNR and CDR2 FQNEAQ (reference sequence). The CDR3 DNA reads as TGTGCCAGCAGCTTAGTGGGACTAGCGGTGCCTAGCACAGATACGCAGTATTTT. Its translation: CASSLVGLAVPSTDTQYF.

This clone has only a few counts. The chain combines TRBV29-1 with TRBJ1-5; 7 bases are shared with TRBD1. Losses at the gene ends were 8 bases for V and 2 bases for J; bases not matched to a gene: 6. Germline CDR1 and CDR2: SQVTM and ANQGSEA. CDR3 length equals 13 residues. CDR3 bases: TGCAGCATACTAACAGGGGGCAATCAGCCCCAGCATTTT. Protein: CSILTGGNQPQHF.

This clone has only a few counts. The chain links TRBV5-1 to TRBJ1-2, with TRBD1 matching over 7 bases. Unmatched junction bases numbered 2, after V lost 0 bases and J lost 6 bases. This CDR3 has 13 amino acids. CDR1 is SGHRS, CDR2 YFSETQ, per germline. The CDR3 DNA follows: TGCGCCAGCAGCTTGGAACAGGGGAATGGCTACACCTTC. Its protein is CASSLEQGNGYTF. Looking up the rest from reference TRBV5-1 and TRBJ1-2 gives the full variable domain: KAGVTQTPRYLIKTRGQQVTLSCSPISGHRSVSWYQQTPGQGLQFLFEYFSETQRNKGNFPGRFSGRQFSNSRSEMNVSTLELGDSALYLCASSLEQGNGYTFGSGTRLTVV.